The 5 T cell receptor beta chains in this list originate from one sample, sequenced in a study of cytomegalovirus exposure and HLA in healthy donors. The PCR contained 60 Vbeta and 13 Jbeta primers. TCRdb's copy holds only in-frame clones and misses some; the assay was immunoSEQ multiplex PCR. The sample shows some 180,000 clones, roughly 78% of them seen only once. The sample consisted of PBMCs. Source of these receptors: a woman under 40 in good health and CMV-seropositive.

J is TRBJ2-1 and V is TRBV27; maybe TRBD1 (5 bases). Looked up from germline, CDR1 is MNHEY and CDR2 is SMNVEV (reference sequence). This CDR3 contains 15 residues. With 6 bases removed from V and 4 bases from J, the gap between germline ends came to 16 bases. Here the CDR3 reads CASREGASSYNEQFF. In nucleotides, the CDR3 is TGTGCCAGCAGGGAAGGGGCCAGCTCTTACAATGAGCAGTTCTTC.

The gene calls are TRBV4-2 and TRBJ1-2; D not resolved. The CDR3 spans 14 residues. V gave up 1 base and J gave up 5 bases, with 11 bases separating them. The germline V gene encodes CDR1 LGHNA and CDR2 YNFKEQ. CDR3 coding DNA: TGTGCCAGCAGCCAAGGGTTAGAGGCGTATGGCTACACCTTC. Its protein product is CASSQGLEAYGYTF.

V and J are TRBV7-2 and TRBJ2-3, with 8 bases fitting TRBD2. There are 15 residues in the CDR3. Germline V lookup: CDR1 SGHTA, CDR2 FQGNSA. Losses at the gene ends were 4 bases for V and 4 bases for J; bases not matched to a gene: 7. CDR3 bases: TGTGCCAGCAGCTGGCGGCGGGAGGCCCCAGATACGCAGTATTTT. Encoded protein: CASSWRREAPDTQYF.

The V and J genes are TRBV6-5 and TRBJ1-2; tentatively, D is TRBD1 (6 bases). Germline V gives CDR1 MNHEY, CDR2 SVGAGI. There are 14 residues in the CDR3. The V and J ends lost 6 bases and 0 bases respectively, with 11 bases between them. The CDR3 DNA sequence: TGTGCCAGCAGCTACAGGACAGCTAACTATGGCTACACCTTC. Amino acid sequence: CASSYRTANYGYTF.

This chain uses TRBV4-3 with TRBJ2-7; 7 bases are a match to TRBD1. Germline loops: CDR1 LGHNA, CDR2 YSLEER. Trimming at V came to 3 bases and at J to 2 bases, leaving 7 bases not matched to a gene. The CDR3 totals 15 residues. CDR3 region: CASSQLLGTAYEQYF. As DNA, the CDR3 is TGCGCCAGCAGCCAGCTACTCGGGACAGCCTACGAGCAGTACTTC.